These 5 T cell receptor beta chains were all obtained from the same sample, sequenced in a study of shared clonotypes between healthy human individuals. Here immunoSEQ multiplex PCR was the method, and the copy in TCRdb shows in-frame clones only, minus some. The sample gives roughly 650,000 clones, less than 98% of which show up once; approximately 0.057% is in the top ten. Sequencing was done on a sample of naive CD4+ T cells sorted from blood. The subset here: CD45RA+ positively selected. The receptor source for this set is a woman between 25 and 40 years old in good health.

The gene calls are TRBV10-2 and TRBJ1-4; 9 positions agree with TRBD1. The CDR3 contains 14 residues. CDR1 is WSHSY, CDR2 SAAADI, per germline. V was clipped by 3 bases and J by 6 bases; unmatched bases: 2. CDR3 in amino acids: CASSDGQGYEKLFF. The CDR3 DNA sequence: TGCGCCAGCAGTGACGGACAGGGGTATGAAAAACTGTTTTTT.

The chain has TRBV14 and TRBJ1-3; D call uncertain. The CDR3 length is 16 residues. V lost 7 bases, J lost 8 bases, and 24 bases lay in between. Per germline, CDR1 SGHDN and CDR2 FVKESK. CDR3 protein: CASKTQGVVSLDTIYF. The CDR3 DNA follows: TGTGCCAGCAAGACCCAAGGTGTGGTTAGTTTAGACACCATATATTTT.

The chain has TRBV7-8 and TRBJ1-5; 8 nucleotides line up with TRBD1. The trim removed 0 bases at V and 0 bases at J, leaving 19 bases unmatched. The CDR3 runs to 22 residues. CDR1 and CDR2 (germline): SGHVS, FQNEAQ. The DNA for the CDR3 is TGTGCCAGCAGCTTAGCTTTCGAAGCGCAAACGACAGGGGCCGATAGCAATCAGCCCCAGCATTTT. As protein: CASSLAFEAQTTGADSNQPQHF.

The chain is built from TRBV7-9 and TRBJ1-5; the match to TRBD1 covers 7 bases. This CDR3 is 16 amino acids long. Germline V CDR1 and CDR2: SEHNR, FQNEAQ (reference sequence). Losses at the gene ends were 5 bases for V and 2 bases for J; bases not matched to a gene: 9. CDR3 nucleotide sequence: TGTGCCAGCAGCAGAAGGGGGCCTTTCGGCAATCAGCCCCAGCATTTT. The encoded protein is CASSRRGPFGNQPQHF.

The chain recombines TRBV5-1 with TRBJ2-7; TRBD1 agrees at 8 bases. Germline assignment: CDR1 SGHRS and CDR2 YFSETQ. The trim removed 0 bases at V and 12 bases at J, leaving 5 bases unmatched. The CDR3 extends over 12 amino acids. The CDR3 DNA follows: TGCGCCAGCAGCTTGGTGTACAGGGGGTGGTACTTC. Translated, it gives CASSLVYRGWYF.